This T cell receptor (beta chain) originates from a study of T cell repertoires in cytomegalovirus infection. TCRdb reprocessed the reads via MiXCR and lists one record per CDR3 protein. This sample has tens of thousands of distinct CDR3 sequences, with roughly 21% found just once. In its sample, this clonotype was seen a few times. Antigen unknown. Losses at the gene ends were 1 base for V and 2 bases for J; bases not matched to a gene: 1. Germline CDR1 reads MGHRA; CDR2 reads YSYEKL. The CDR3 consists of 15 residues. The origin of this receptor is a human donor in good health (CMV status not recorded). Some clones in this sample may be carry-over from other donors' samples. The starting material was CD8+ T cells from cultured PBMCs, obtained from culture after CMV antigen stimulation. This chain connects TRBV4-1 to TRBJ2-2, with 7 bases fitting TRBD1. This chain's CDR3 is CASSQGTGNTGELFF. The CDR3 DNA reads TGCGCCAGCAGCCAAGGGACAGGAAACACCGGGGAGCTGTTTTTT.